This is a list of T cell receptor beta chains from one sample in a study of cytomegalovirus exposure and HLA in healthy donors. TCRdb's table, derived via immunoSEQ multiplex PCR, lists solely in-frame clones and lacks some. In the table there are more than 100,000 clones, more than 70% of which are singletons. What was sequenced was PBMCs. The receptors here all came from a man aged 50 to 59 in good health and CMV-seropositive. The CDR3 runs from the conserved cysteine through the conserved F or W. A D gene is named only where the DNA matches it firmly. Clone size is stated in some rows and not others, as once, few, many or a class when expanded.

. TRBJ2-7 TRBV27 TRBD1 CASSNRGSYEQYF TGTGCCAGCAGTAACAGGGGTTCCTACGAGCAGTACTTT
few TRBJ2-1 TRBV6-5 . CASSFGTRPAKQFF TGTGCCAGCAGTTTCGGGACACGTCCTGCGAAGCAGTTCTTC
. TRBJ2-3 TRBV6-1 TRBD1 CASNGRDSVTDTQYF TGTGCCAGCAACGGCCGGGACAGCGTTACAGATACGCAGTATTTT
. TRBJ1-5 TRBV10-3 . CAISDRGSSNQPQHF TGTGCCATCAGTGATCGGGGATCGAGCAATCAGCCCCAGCATTTT
. TRBJ1-1 TRBV6-5 . CASSSNSFPAEAFF TGTGCCAGCAGTTCAAATAGTTTCCCCGCTGAAGCTTTCTTT
. TRBJ1-2 TRBV5-4 TRBD1 CASSLAYGGQGGGYTF TGTGCCAGCAGCTTGGCATATGGGGGACAGGGCGGTGGCTACACCTTC
. TRBJ1-2 TRBV6-6 . CASSYSPDSLGGYTF TGTGCCAGCAGTTACTCACCGGACTCCCTTGGGGGCTACACCTTC
. TRBJ2-3 TRBV5-1 . CASSLFGGITGTDTQYF TGCGCCAGCAGCTTGTTTGGGGGGATAACGGGGACAGATACGCAGTATTTT
. TRBJ1-5 TRBV7-3 . CASSVSRNQPQHF TGTGCCAGCAGCGTATCTAGAAATCAGCCCCAGCATTTT
. TRBJ2-5 TRBV4-3 . CASSQDQGRQETQYF TGCGCCAGCAGCCAAGACCAGGGGCGGCAAGAGACCCAGTACTTC
. TRBJ1-1 TRBV5-1 . CASSLTGNEGTEAFF TGCGCCAGCAGCTTGACAGGGAATGAAGGTACTGAAGCTTTCTTT
. TRBJ2-2 TRBV7-2 . CASSLARDGELFF TGTGCCAGCAGCTTAGCTCGAGACGGGGAGCTGTTTTTT
medium-sized TRBJ1-5 TRBV4-3 . CASSQDGGLQPQHF TGCGCCAGCAGCCAAGATGGAGGATTGCAGCCCCAGCATTTT
. TRBJ1-5 TRBV4-1 TRBD1 CASSQIRQGHQPQHF TGCGCCAGCAGCCAGATCAGACAGGGGCATCAGCCCCAGCATTTT
. TRBJ1-6 TRBV7-8 TRBD1 CASSLRQGSSPLHF TGTGCCAGCAGCCTCCGACAGGGCAGTTCACCCCTCCACTTT
. TRBJ1-2 TRBV2 . CASSVRDTYGYTF TGTGCCAGCAGTGTCCGGGACACCTATGGCTACACCTTC
once TRBJ1-4 TRBV5-1 . CASSSGAGRAEKLFF TGCGCCAGCAGCTCGGGGGCGGGGAGGGCTGAAAAACTGTTTTTT
few TRBJ1-1 TRBV6-5 . CASSSAGETNTEAFF TGTGCCAGCAGCTCGGCGGGGGAGACGAACACTGAAGCTTTCTTT
. TRBJ1-5 TRBV4-1 . CASSQGGRSNQPQHF TGCGCCAGCAGCCAAGGGGGGCGCAGCAATCAGCCCCAGCATTTT
. TRBJ2-3 TRBV19 TRBD2 CASSPLSGGGLYF TGTGCCAGTAGTCCTCTTAGCGGGGGCGGATTGTATTTT
. TRBJ2-7 TRBV25-1 TRBD1 CASSGRRTGDPYEQYF TGTGCCAGCAGTGGAAGGAGGACAGGGGACCCCTACGAGCAGTACTTC
. TRBJ2-7 TRBV29-1 . CSVERGKGYEQYF TGCAGCGTTGAACGGGGAAAAGGCTACGAGCAGTACTTC
. TRBJ2-1 TRBV27 TRBD2 CANSSRAKRELYNEQFF TGTGCCAACAGTTCTAGGGCTAAGCGGGAGCTCTACAATGAGCAGTTCTTC
many TRBJ1-1 TRBV5-1 . CASSLGDLNTEAFF TGCGCCAGCAGCTTGGGTGACTTGAACACTGAAGCTTTCTTT
. TRBJ1-6 TRBV5-1 . CASSSGVGYNSPLHF TGCGCCAGCAGCTCAGGGGTGGGCTATAATTCACCCCTCCACTTT
. TRBJ2-3 TRBV10-3 . CAISDSGGTDTQYF TGTGCCATCAGTGATTCAGGGGGGACAGATACGCAGTATTTT